This passage covers 25 T cell receptor beta chains from one sample sequenced in a study of shared clonotypes between healthy human individuals. Repertoires were generated with immunoSEQ multiplex PCR, while TCRdb's copy carries only in-frame clones and drops some. Among around 1 million clones listed, around three quarters were seen once. Specimen: memory CD4+ T cells sorted from blood. Subset defined: CD45RA-negative fraction. The receptors here all came from a man between 18 and 29 years old in good health.

The rearrangement joins TRBV5-4 to TRBJ2-7; 8 nucleotides match TRBD2. J lost 0 bases, V lost 6 bases, and 17 bases had no gene match. The CDR3 contains 18 residues. CDR1 and CDR2 from the germline V gene are SGHNT and YYREEE (reference sequence). The CDR3 is CASTELGVAGTSSYEQYF. CDR3 DNA: TGTGCCAGCACCGAACTTGGGGTAGCGGGGACTAGCTCCTACGAGCAGTACTTC.

The V call is TRBV28, the J call TRBJ2-1; possibly TRBD1 for D (5 bases). V lost 2 bases, J lost 7 bases, and 12 bases lay in between. Germline CDR1 and CDR2: MDHEN and SYDVKM. This CDR3 region has 14 residues. The CDR3 region is CASSLAAGWNEQFF. CDR3 in DNA: TGTGCCAGCAGTTTAGCGGCAGGGTGGAATGAGCAGTTCTTC.

The CDR3 bases are TGTGCCTGGAGTCCTCTCCGAAGGGGGGCTAGCGGGAGCGCTCGGGTTAATGTCTCCTACGAGCAGTACTTC. It is translated as CAWSPLRRGASGSARVNVSYEQYF. J is TRBJ2-7 and V is TRBV30, with TRBD2 matching over 10 bases. The CDR3 has 24 amino acids. V dropped 2 bases and J dropped 0; count of bases not matched to a gene: 31. CDR1 and CDR2 (germline): GTSNPN, SVGIG (reference sequence).

V and J are TRBV30 and TRBJ1-4, with D possibly being TRBD1 (5 bases). Germline CDR1 reads GTSNPN; CDR2 reads SVGIG (reference sequence). V gave up 0 bases and J gave up 10 bases, with 15 bases separating them. This CDR3 region has 14 residues. The CDR3: CAWSVRGAHGKLFF. The CDR3 bases are TGTGCCTGGAGTGTACGTGGGGCCCATGGAAAACTGTTTTTT. Together with reference TRBV30 and TRBJ1-4, the CDR3 gives the full variable domain: SQTIHQWPATLVQPVGSPLSLECTVEGTSNPNLYWYRQAAGRGLQLLFYSVGIGQISSEVPQNLSASRPQDRQFILSSKKLLLSDSGFYLCAWSVRGAHGKLFFGSGTQLSVL.

The table lists this clone with a few counts. V gene TRBV4-1 combines with J gene TRBJ1-5, with D possibly being TRBD1 (6 bases). Trimming cost V 3 bases and J 6 bases, with 12 bases left between them. Per germline, CDR1 MGHRA and CDR2 YSYEKL. This CDR3 spans 14 amino acids. The CDR3 DNA reads TGCGCCAGCAGCCACCCCTTCAGGGGTCAGCCCCAGCATTTT. Amino acid sequence: CASSHPFRGQPQHF.

The gene calls are TRBV30 and TRBJ1-5; no clear D gene. Trimming cost V 0 bases and J 1 base, with 10 bases left between them. The CDR3 spans 15 residues. Per the germline V gene, CDR1 is GTSNPN and CDR2 is SVGIG (reference sequence). CDR3 bases: TGTGCCTGGAGTGTACCTGTAAGAAGCAATCAGCCCCAGCATTTT. Translation: CAWSVPVRSNQPQHF.

The chain combines TRBV30 with TRBJ2-3, with 7 bases matching TRBD2. This CDR3 is 14 amino acids long. The germline gives CDR1 GTSNPN, CDR2 SVGIG (reference sequence). With V trimmed by 0 bases and J by 6 bases, 6 bases remained unmatched. CDR3 coding DNA: TGTGCCTGGAGTGTAGGAGCGGGACCGGATACGCAGTATTTT. Its translation: CAWSVGAGPDTQYF.

This chain connects TRBV5-1 to TRBJ1-2, with a weak D call TRBD1 (6 bases). The V gene lost 5 bases and the J gene lost 7 bases, with 21 bases spanning the gap. The CDR3 totals 15 residues. CDR1 and CDR2 (germline): SGHRS, YFSETQ. The CDR3 DNA reads as TGCGCCAGCAGAGCCCTAACAGGGTTTAGCGGTGGCTACACCTTC. Translating it yields CASRALTGFSGGYTF.

The chain couples TRBV2 to TRBJ2-5, with 7 bases fitting TRBD1. CDR3 size: 15 residues. Germline V gene data show CDR1 as SNHLY and CDR2 as FYNNEI. V dropped 0 bases and J dropped 5; count of bases not matched to a gene: 6. CDR3 in amino acids: CASSEAGGPFETQYF. The CDR3 DNA follows: TGTGCCAGCAGTGAAGCAGGGGGCCCCTTTGAGACCCAGTACTTC. The full variable domain, its missing parts supplied by reference TRBV2 and TRBJ2-5, is EPEVTQTPSHQVTQMGQEVILRCVPISNHLYFYWYRQILGQKVEFLVSFYNNEISEKSEIFDDQFSVERPDGSNFTLKIRSTKLEDSAMYFCASSEAGGPFETQYFGPGTRLLVL.

This sequence joins TRBV7-2 and TRBJ2-1; 7 bases are a match to TRBD2. V shed 1 base, J shed 8 bases, and the junction held 8 bases outside the gene matches. This CDR3 has 15 amino acids. Germline V lookup: CDR1 SGHTA, CDR2 FQGNSA. CDR3: CASSLDGSGEYEQFF. CDR3 coding DNA: TGTGCCAGCAGCTTAGATGGCAGCGGGGAGTATGAGCAGTTCTTC.

A single count supports this clone. The rearrangement uses TRBV9 and TRBJ2-2, with D uncertain. CDR3 length equals 15 residues. The ends were cut back, 0 bases at V and 5 bases at J, with 11 bases in the middle. CDR1 is SGDLS, CDR2 YYNGEE, per germline. This CDR3 is CASSVGASPTGELFF. In nucleotides, the CDR3 is TGTGCCAGCAGCGTAGGGGCCAGCCCTACCGGGGAGCTGTTTTTT.

The gene calls are TRBV19 and TRBJ1-2; D gene ambiguous. With 7 bases removed from V and 7 bases from J, the gap between germline ends came to 19 bases. Germline values: CDR1 LNHDA, CDR2 SQIVND (reference sequence). CDR3 length: 14 amino acids. The CDR3 is CASTPDRVTGGYTF. Here the CDR3 DNA reads TGTGCCAGTACCCCCGACCGGGTAACGGGTGGCTACACCTTC.

The CDR3 DNA reads as TGTGCCAGCAAGCCGGGACTTCAAGCCGGGGAGCTGTTTTTT. It is translated as CASKPGLQAGELFF. The chain is built from TRBV6-4 and TRBJ2-2; possible D gene TRBD2, 6 bases. The V gene's germline CDR1 is MRHNA and CDR2 SNTAGT. Trimming took off 7 bases at V and 6 bases at J, with 15 bases between the two ends. CDR3 length: 14 amino acids.

For this clone: A read error is likely here: a far larger clone is one base away. This chain links TRBV11-3 with TRBJ1-1, with D hard to call. The CDR3 loop spans 14 amino acids. Germline values: CDR1 SGHNT, CDR2 YENEEA. The DNA of the CDR3 is TGTGCCAGCAGCCCGTACGGGGAGAGCACTGAAACTTTCTTT. Residues: CASSPYGESTETFF.

Remarks on this clone: This sample includes further DNA sequences coding for the same CDR3. The genes are TRBV30 and TRBJ2-1, with D unresolved. The CDR3 has 13 residues. Trimming took 3 bases from V and 0 from J, leaving 6 bases between them. In germline, CDR1 is GTSNPN, CDR2 SVGIG (reference sequence). CDR3 sequence: CAWSPSSYNEQFF. For the CDR3, the DNA is TGTGCCTGGAGCCCGAGCTCCTACAATGAGCAGTTCTTC.

A note on this clone: Other DNA variants within this sample encode the same CDR3. The chain has TRBV5-1 and TRBJ2-7, with a tentative D call TRBD2 (6 bases). Germline lookup yields CDR1 SGHRS and CDR2 YFSETQ. The CDR3 spans 13 residues. V dropped 4 bases and J dropped 4 bases, with 12 bases sitting between them. The CDR3 reads CASSLQGGYEQYF. Here the CDR3 DNA reads TGCGCCAGCAGCCTCCAGGGAGGATACGAGCAGTACTTC.

CDR3 region: CASTSAGMSGNTIYF. CDR3 coding DNA: TGTGCCAGCACCTCAGCGGGTATGTCTGGAAACACCATATATTTT. This rearrangement joins TRBV9 to TRBJ1-3; no firm D call. Germline CDR1 reads SGDLS; CDR2 reads YYNGEE. V was cut by 6 bases and J by 1 base, with 14 bases left in between. The CDR3 sequence is 15 residues long.

V is TRBV14 and J is TRBJ2-2; D is unresolved. This CDR3 is 16 amino acids long. CDR1 and CDR2 from the germline V gene are SGHDN and FVKESK. Trimming pared 0 bases from V and 5 bases from J, leaving 13 bases between. The CDR3 loop reads CASSQDGGVRTGELFF. Written as DNA, the CDR3 is TGTGCCAGCAGCCAAGATGGCGGAGTGAGGACCGGGGAGCTGTTTTTT.

The gene calls are TRBV7-9 and TRBJ1-6; 7 bases map to TRBD1. V was pared by 5 bases and J by 7 bases, with 8 bases of the junction left unmatched. CDR3 length: 15 amino acids. Germline lookup yields CDR1 SEHNR and CDR2 FQNEAQ (reference sequence). Written as DNA, the CDR3 is TGTGCCAGCAGCCTTGGGGGGGACAGAAATTCACCCCTCCACTTT. Protein sequence: CASSLGGDRNSPLHF.

The CDR3 is CASTSRDLGGYTF. DNA of the CDR3: TGTGCCAGCACGTCCCGGGACTTAGGTGGCTACACCTTC. This sequence joins TRBV6-5 and TRBJ1-2; weak D call: TRBD1 (5 bases). Trimming took 7 bases from V and 7 from J, leaving 16 bases between them. This CDR3 has 13 amino acids. CDR1 is MNHEY, CDR2 SVGAGI, per germline.

The gene calls are TRBV6-5 and TRBJ2-4; D uncertain. Per germline, CDR1 MNHEY and CDR2 SVGAGI. The V gene lost 2 bases and the J gene lost 8 bases, with 10 bases spanning the gap. CDR3 length: 13 amino acids. The CDR3 nucleotides read TGTGCCAGCAGTTACGGGTTTAAGGACATTCAGTACTTC. Translating it yields CASSYGFKDIQYF.

This clone was seen a single time. This chain joins TRBV10-2 and TRBJ2-3; maybe TRBD2 (6 bases). CDR1 is WSHSY and CDR2 is SAAADI in the germline V gene. The ends were cut back, 1 base at V and 0 bases at J, with 11 bases in the middle. The CDR3 contains 16 residues. The CDR3 protein is CASSEFPGVSTDTQYF. DNA of the CDR3: TGCGCCAGCAGTGAGTTTCCGGGGGTTAGCACAGATACGCAGTATTTT.

The chain couples TRBV19 to TRBJ2-1; D assignment may be TRBD1 or TRBD2 (6 bases each). CDR1 LNHDA and CDR2 SQIVND come from the germline V gene (reference sequence). V gave up 7 bases and J gave up 7 bases, with 20 bases separating them. This CDR3 has 15 amino acids. Here the CDR3 DNA reads TGTGCCAGTACGCGGGGTTCCGGGACACCTAATGAGCAGTTCTTC. Protein sequence: CASTRGSGTPNEQFF.

This chain joins TRBV18 and TRBJ2-3, with 10 bases matching TRBD2. This CDR3 is 17 amino acids long. With 3 bases clipped from V and 6 bases from J, the junction kept 12 bases outside the gene matches. Germline CDR1 is KGHSH and CDR2 is LQKENI. This chain's CDR3 is CASSPPTGTSEADTQYF. The CDR3 DNA reads TGTGCCAGCTCACCGCCGACCGGGACTAGCGAGGCGGATACGCAGTATTTT. Supplemented by reference TRBV18 and TRBJ2-3, the full variable domain reads NAGVMQNPRHLVRRRGQEARLRCSPMKGHSHVYWYRQLPEEGLKFMVYLQKENIIDESGMPKERFSAEFPKEGPSILRIQQVVRGDSAAYFCASSPPTGTSEADTQYFGPGTRLTVL.

The V and J genes are TRBV6-5 and TRBJ1-2; D unclear. The CDR3 is 13 residues long. The germline V and J ends were trimmed by 5 bases and 4 bases, with 11 bases remaining between them. Germline lookup yields CDR1 MNHEY and CDR2 SVGAGI. The CDR3 sequence is CASSRGELYGYTF. The DNA for the CDR3 is TGTGCCAGCAGTCGCGGAGAACTCTATGGCTACACCTTC.